This entry lists 19 T cell receptor beta chains sequenced from one sample in a study of radiotherapy plus CTLA-4 blockade in lung cancer. Assay: immunoSEQ multiplex PCR; the TCRdb copy retains only in-frame clones and omits some. The sample holds 75,000 to 100,000 clones, around 83% seen once. The sample was peripheral blood, taken from a patient treated with radiotherapy plus ipilimumab. The receptors were gathered from a human donor with non-small cell lung cancer who had a partial response to radiotherapy plus ipilimumab.

There are a few counts of this clone. The chain combines TRBV6-5 with TRBJ1-4; TRBD1 might be the D (6 bases). The ends were cut back, 5 bases at V and 7 bases at J, with 14 bases in the middle. The germline V gene encodes CDR1 MNHEY and CDR2 SVGAGI. The CDR3 length is 14 residues. DNA of the CDR3: TGTGCCAGCAGTACTACACGACAGGTTGAAAAACTGTTTTTT. Its protein is CASSTTRQVEKLFF.

The V gene is TRBV27, the J gene TRBJ2-1; D perhaps matches TRBD1 (6 bases). The V end lost 2 bases, the J end lost 7 bases, and 12 bases lay between the germline ends. Germline CDR1 reads MNHEY; CDR2 reads SMNVEV (reference sequence). CDR3 length: 14 residues. CDR3 protein: CASSLVERGNEQFF. The CDR3 nucleotides read TGTGCCAGCAGTTTAGTGGAGAGGGGGAATGAGCAGTTCTTC.

The chain couples TRBV6-5 to TRBJ1-4, with D uncertain. The V and J ends lost 6 bases and 0 bases respectively, with 8 bases between them. Per the germline V gene, CDR1 is MNHEY and CDR2 is SVGAGI. The CDR3 covers 14 residues. Here the CDR3 reads CASRRTATNEKLFF. CDR3 bases: TGTGCCAGCAGGAGAACAGCAACTAATGAAAAACTGTTTTTT.

The chain joins TRBV6-1 to TRBJ2-7, with 8 bases fitting TRBD1. There are 14 residues in the CDR3. The V segment lost 10 bases and the J segment 4 bases; nucleotides outside the gene matches: 12. Germline CDR1 is MNHNS and CDR2 is SASEGT. CDR3 in amino acids: CATLHTGGPYEQYF. CDR3 DNA sequence: TGTGCCACCCTACACACAGGGGGACCTTACGAGCAGTACTTC.

The chain is built from TRBV28 and TRBJ1-2; the D gene is possibly TRBD1 (6 bases). The CDR3 is 13 amino acids. V dropped 8 bases and J dropped 8 bases, with 18 bases sitting between them. From germline, CDR1 is MDHEN and CDR2 SYDVKM. The CDR3 DNA reads TGTGCCAGCTCTAAATACAGGGATTCGGGCTACACCTTC. This codes for CASSKYRDSGYTF.

The rearrangement links TRBV2 to TRBJ2-1, with TRBD1 identical over 9 bases. CDR3 length: 14 residues. The germline V gene has CDR1 SNHLY and CDR2 FYNNEI. V lost 8 bases and J lost 3; bases outside the gene matches: 5. This CDR3 reads CASGQGSNYNEQFF. CDR3 coding DNA: TGTGCCAGCGGACAGGGGTCCAACTACAATGAGCAGTTCTTC.

The rearrangement joins TRBV7-3 to TRBJ2-3, with D hard to call. The CDR3 is 15 amino acids. V lost 8 bases, J lost 0 bases, and 15 bases lay in between. CDR1 is SGHTA and CDR2 is FQGTGA in the germline V gene. CDR3 sequence: CASSEVGLSTDTQYF. CDR3 DNA: TGTGCCAGCTCTGAGGTTGGGTTAAGCACAGATACGCAGTATTTT. The full variable domain, rest sourced from reference TRBV7-3 and TRBJ2-3, is GAGVSQTPSNKVTEKGKYVELRCDPISGHTALYWYRQSLGQGPEFLIYFQGTGAADDSGLPNDRFFAVRPEGSVSTLKIQRTERGDSAVYLCASSEVGLSTDTQYFGPGTRLTVL.

V gene TRBV27 combines with J gene TRBJ2-7; maybe TRBD2 (6 bases). From germline, CDR1 is MNHEY and CDR2 SMNVEV (reference sequence). Trimming stripped 6 bases from V and 6 bases from J, with 12 bases between. The CDR3 covers 12 residues. CDR3 region: CASRLGGVEQYF. CDR3 sequence (DNA): TGTGCCAGCAGGCTCGGGGGAGTCGAGCAGTACTTC.

The J gene is TRBJ1-1, the V gene TRBV10-3, with 10 bases fitting TRBD1. Trimming at V came to 4 bases and at J to 3 bases, leaving 23 bases not matched to a gene. This CDR3 spans 21 amino acids. Germline CDR1 is ENHRY and CDR2 is SYGVKD. Here the CDR3 reads CAISGGQGTARRGSAHTEAFF. CDR3 in DNA: TGTGCCATCAGTGGGGGACAGGGGACGGCGAGGAGGGGATCAGCACACACTGAAGCTTTCTTT.

The chain combines TRBV5-1 with TRBJ2-1, with 8 nucleotides matching TRBD2. There are 15 residues in the CDR3. Trimming took 4 bases from V and 2 from J; bases not matched to a gene: 5. Germline loops: CDR1 SGHRS, CDR2 YFSETQ. CDR3 residues: CASSAPGGAYNEQFF. The CDR3, as DNA: TGCGCCAGCAGCGCCCCGGGAGGGGCCTACAATGAGCAGTTCTTC.

This chain joins TRBV5-1 and TRBJ2-5; TRBD2 matches at 9 bases. Germline CDR1 SGHRS, CDR2 YFSETQ. This CDR3 is 15 amino acids long. The V and J ends lost 6 bases and 5 bases, in that order; junction bases with no gene match: 11. Written as DNA, the CDR3 is TGCGCCAGCACACCAATAGCGGGAGTAGAGGAGACCCAGTACTTC. The encoded protein is CASTPIAGVEETQYF. Combining the CDR3 with reference TRBV5-1 and TRBJ2-5 gives the whole variable domain KAGVTQTPRYLIKTRGQQVTLSCSPISGHRSVSWYQQTPGQGLQFLFEYFSETQRNKGNFPGRFSGRQFSNSRSEMNVSTLELGDSALYLCASTPIAGVEETQYFGPGTRLLVL.

This rearrangement joins TRBV2 to TRBJ2-7; unclear D gene. The CDR3 length is 14 residues. Germline V gene sequence: CDR1 SNHLY, CDR2 FYNNEI. Deletions cut 3 bases from V and 2 bases from J, with 11 bases between. CDR3 DNA: TGTGCCAGCAGTGATTTACAAAATCCCTACGAGCAGTACTTC. Amino acids: CASSDLQNPYEQYF.

V gene TRBV5-4 combines with J gene TRBJ2-7; 8 positions agree with TRBD1. Near its end, the DNA agrees better with TRBJ2-5, so the J call may be wrong. The CDR3 is made up of 14 amino acids. Looked up from germline, CDR1 is SGHNT and CDR2 is YYREEE (reference sequence). The CDR3 reads CASSSPTGEETQYF. CDR3 nucleotides: TGTGCCAGCAGCTCCCCGACAGGGGAGGAGACCCAGTACTTC.

Remarks on this clone: The final CDR3 position lacks the conserved phenylalanine or tryptophan, pointing to a likely read error. This chain uses TRBV2 with TRBJ2-7; D may be TRBD1 (6 bases). The V gene's germline CDR1 is SNHLY and CDR2 FYNNEI. This CDR3 is built from 15 residues. Trimming took off 0 bases at V and 6 bases at J, with 15 bases between the two ends. The CDR3 reads CASSEATGSLSEQYL. The DNA for the CDR3 is TGTGCCAGCAGTGAAGCCACAGGGTCCTTATCCGAGCAGTACCTC.

This sequence joins TRBV10-3 and TRBJ2-7, with 10 nucleotides matching TRBD1. Germline assignment: CDR1 ENHRY and CDR2 SYGVKD. The CDR3 totals 16 residues. V lost 3 bases, J lost 7 bases, and 12 bases stayed unmatched. CDR3 DNA sequence: TGTGCCATCAGTGATATGGTCCCGGGACAGGGGCGGGAGCAGTACTTC. Translation: CAISDMVPGQGREQYF.

V and J are TRBV29-1 and TRBJ2-5, with a tentative D call TRBD2 (6 bases). CDR1 and CDR2 (germline): SQVTM, ANQGSEA. V lost 6 bases to trimming and J lost 5 bases, with 13 bases between them. The CDR3 extends over 12 amino acids. The CDR3 DNA is TGCAGCGTCCGCCCGGGGGAGGAGACCCAGTACTTC. Translation gives CSVRPGEETQYF.

On this clone itself: Relative to the germline gene, one junction end is altered; a read error may explain this. V is TRBV20-1 and J is TRBJ2-4; 7 bases are shared with TRBD1. In germline, CDR1 is DFQATT, CDR2 SNEGSKA (reference sequence). This CDR3 has 10 residues. CDR3 in DNA: TGCAGTTCATACCGGGACAGAGGGGACTTC. Translation gives CSSYRDRGDF.

The chain joins TRBV7-2 to TRBJ2-5; D might be TRBD2 (6 bases). This CDR3 has 16 amino acids. Trimming stripped 5 bases from V and 6 bases from J, with 22 bases between. Germline assignment: CDR1 SGHTA and CDR2 FQGNSA. The CDR3 spells CASSPRLSGAQKTQYF. The CDR3 bases are TGTGCCAGCAGCCCCAGACTTTCGGGAGCCCAGAAGACCCAGTACTTC.

This rearrangement joins TRBV4-2 to TRBJ2-1, with 9 positions matching TRBD1. The CDR3 covers 15 residues. V gave up 6 bases and J gave up 0 bases; unmatched junction bases: 3. The germline CDR1 and CDR2 sequences are LGHNA and YNFKEQ. This chain's CDR3 is CASRGQGDSYNEQFF. CDR3 coding DNA: TGTGCCAGCAGGGGACAGGGAGACTCCTACAATGAGCAGTTCTTC.